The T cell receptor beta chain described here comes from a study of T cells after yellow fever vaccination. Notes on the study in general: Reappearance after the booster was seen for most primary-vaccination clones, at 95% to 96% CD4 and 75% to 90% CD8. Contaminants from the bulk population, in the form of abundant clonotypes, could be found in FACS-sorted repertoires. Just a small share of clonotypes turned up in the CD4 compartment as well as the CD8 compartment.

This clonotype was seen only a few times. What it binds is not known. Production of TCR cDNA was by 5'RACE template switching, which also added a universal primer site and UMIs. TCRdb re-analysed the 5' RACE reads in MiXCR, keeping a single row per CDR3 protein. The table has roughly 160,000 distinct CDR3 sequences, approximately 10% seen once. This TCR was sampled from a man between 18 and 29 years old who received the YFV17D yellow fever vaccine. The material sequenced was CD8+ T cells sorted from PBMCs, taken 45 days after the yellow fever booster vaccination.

DNA for the CDR3: TGTGCCAGCACCTTATGGGTCCTTAGGCAGGGAATCACCGGGGAGCTGTTTTTT. Protein: CASTLWVLRQGITGELFF. The chain combines TRBV28 with TRBJ2-2, with D possibly matching TRBD1 (5 bases). Trimming took off 7 bases at V and 4 bases at J, with 25 bases between the two ends. CDR3 length: 18 residues. CDR1 and CDR2 (germline): MDHEN, SYDVKM.